This T cell receptor (beta chain) stems from a study of identical twins. This clonotype was seen more than once but under ten times. Its antigen remains unknown. Points from the study as a whole: Abundant beta clonotypes from cord blood had fewer insertions, unlike memory repertoires, which showed none. Zero-insertion analyses could be partly confounded by invariant MAIT and iNKT cells. Beta out-of-frame sequences showed weaker excess twin sharing.

The V end was cut by 1 base, the J end by 5 bases, with 22 bases between. The germline V gene has CDR1 MGHRA and CDR2 YSYEKL. The CDR3 sequence is 18 residues long. TCRdb recomputed calls from the 5' RACE reads with MiXCR, one row per CDR3 protein. The top ten clones hold about 12% of a sample with under 450,000 distinct CDR3 sequences, 15% to 20% of them seen once. There were only healthy Caucasians among the donors. Source material: naive T cells sorted from blood. The chain recombines TRBV4-1 with TRBJ2-3; maybe TRBD2 (6 bases). This sequence originates from a man aged 50 to 60 in good health. The CDR3 nucleotides read TGCGCCAGCAGCCAAGTCAAGTTGGGACTCCCTTCAGAAGATACGCAGTATTTT. Its protein product is CASSQVKLGLPSEDTQYF.